This TCR beta chain was sequenced during a study of T cell responses to AZD1222 COVID-19 vaccine. Points from the study as a whole: Clonal diversity was possibly underestimated, and white British individuals and females predominated among donors. At baseline, just 6 or 7 AZD1222 recipients tested seropositive. Rises in breadth and depth of Spike-specific TCRs came after two AZD1222 doses. Regions 160-218 and 743-854 dominated among vaccine-associated CD4 TCRs spanning spike.

The data were produced by immunoSEQ multiplex PCR, yet TCRdb's version contains in-frame clones alone and is incomplete. The sample lists approximately 89,000 clones; 85% to 95% were seen once. As regards this clone: What it binds is unknown.

Germline CDR1 and CDR2: SGDLS and YYNGEE. CDR3 size: 15 residues. With V trimmed by 5 bases and J by 0 bases, 4 bases remained unmatched. The sequencing used peripheral blood, collected 28 days after the second AZD1222 dose. The TCR was taken from an adult who received the AZD1222 COVID-19 vaccine. The chain recombines TRBV9 with TRBJ2-3; 9 nucleotides agree with TRBD2. CDR3 in amino acids: CASSASGVSTDTQYF. CDR3 sequence (DNA): TGTGCCAGCAGTGCTAGCGGGGTTAGCACAGATACGCAGTATTTT.